Shown below are 18 T cell receptor beta chains from a single sample sequenced in a study of shared clonotypes between healthy human individuals. Sequenced by immunoSEQ multiplex PCR; TCRdb stores in-frame clones only, minus some. Among 2 million to 3 million clones, roughly 93% were seen once, and the ten largest hold 0.35% to 0.45%. Sequencing used naive CD4+ T cells from PBMCs. Subset in this sample: CD45RA+ positively selected. The source of these receptors is a man younger than 30 in good health. Some clones in this sample may be carry-over from other donors' samples.

A word on this clone: The same CDR3 arises from other DNA sequences in this sample as well. The chain uses TRBV9 and TRBJ2-3, with unresolved D. CDR3 length: 14 residues. The germline V and J ends were trimmed by 0 bases and 2 bases, with 7 bases remaining between them. The V gene's germline CDR1 is SGDLS and CDR2 YYNGEE. The DNA of the CDR3 is TGTGCCAGCAGCGTAGGTTCAACCACAGATACGCAGTATTTT. It is translated as CASSVGSTTDTQYF.

The rearrangement joins TRBV30 to TRBJ2-3; D remains unclear. The CDR3 runs 11 residues. Germline CDR1 is GTSNPN and CDR2 is SVGIG (reference sequence). The ends were cut back, 3 bases at V and 4 bases at J, with 5 bases in the middle. CDR3 DNA: TGTGCCTGGAGCCAAGCAGATACGCAGTATTTT. It yields the protein CAWSQADTQYF.

V and J are TRBV10-3 and TRBJ2-1; tentative D call: TRBD2 (5 bases). The V gene's germline CDR1 is ENHRY and CDR2 SYGVKD. The CDR3 spans 12 residues. V lost 6 bases to trimming and J lost 5 bases, with 8 bases between them. The CDR3 sequence: CAIRDFDNEQFF. The CDR3 coding sequence is TGTGCCATCAGGGACTTTGACAATGAGCAGTTCTTC.

The CDR3 loop is CASSPESSGRTYEQYF. The CDR3 nucleotides are TGTGCCAGCAGCCCCGAGTCTAGCGGGCGGACCTACGAGCAGTACTTC. This chain connects TRBV5-8 to TRBJ2-7; 8 bases are a match to TRBD2. Trimming took 4 bases from V and 2 from J; bases not matched to a gene: 11. CDR1 SGHTS and CDR2 YDEGEE come from the germline V gene. The CDR3 is made up of 16 amino acids.

The V call is TRBV5-1, the J call TRBJ2-1; 8 bases line up with TRBD2. Germline V gene lookup returns CDR1 SGHRS and CDR2 YFSETQ. CDR3 length equals 15 residues. V was clipped by 7 bases and J by 4 bases; unmatched bases: 10. The CDR3 nucleotides read TGCGCCAGCGCCCTTGGCGGGGGGATATACAATGAGCAGTTCTTC. Translated: CASALGGGIYNEQFF.

The chain carries TRBV6-5 and TRBJ2-4, with D unclear. The CDR3 covers 13 residues. Germline CDR1 is MNHEY and CDR2 is SVGAGI. Trimming cost V 6 bases and J 11 bases, with 17 bases left between them. In DNA, the CDR3 is TGTGCCAGCAGCTCGACTCCACTCAGCTTTCAGTACTTC. Translation gives CASSSTPLSFQYF.

This clone was found once. The rearrangement joins TRBV19 to TRBJ1-5; 8 nucleotides line up with TRBD1. There are 16 residues in the CDR3. CDR1 LNHDA and CDR2 SQIVND come from the germline V gene (reference sequence). Unmatched junction bases numbered 9, after V lost 5 bases and J lost 3 bases. CDR3 DNA sequence: TGTGCCAGTAGTTTCCGGGACAGGAGAACCAATCAGCCCCAGCATTTT. Its translation: CASSFRDRRTNQPQHF.

The J gene is TRBJ2-2, the V gene TRBV4-3, with TRBD2 identical over 10 bases. The CDR3 length is 17 residues. The junction had 8 bases not matched to a gene; V was cut back by 0 bases and J by 7 bases. Germline V gene data show CDR1 as LGHNA and CDR2 as YSLEER. This chain's CDR3 is CASSQDLAGVLNGELFF. CDR3 DNA: TGCGCCAGCAGCCAAGACCTAGCGGGAGTTTTGAACGGGGAGCTGTTTTTT.

The chain uses TRBV7-3 and TRBJ2-1, with 12 bases that match TRBD2. The germline CDR1 and CDR2 sequences are SGHTA and FQGTGA. The CDR3 is 15 residues long. Trimming removed 5 bases from V and 6 bases from J; junction bases left unmatched: 5. CDR3 protein: CASSRGLAGFNEQFF. CDR3 DNA sequence: TGTGCCAGCAGCCGTGGACTAGCGGGATTCAATGAGCAGTTCTTC.

Details on this clone: The sample carries other DNA sequences with the same CDR3. This chain joins TRBV11-3 and TRBJ2-7; unclear D gene. There are 14 residues in the CDR3. In germline, CDR1 is SGHNT, CDR2 YENEEA. V lost 2 bases and J 0 bases, leaving 8 bases between the germline ends. The DNA for the CDR3 is TGTGCCAGCAGCTTATCAGCGTCCTCCTACGAGCAGTACTTC. Translated: CASSLSASSYEQYF.

The gene calls are TRBV4-2 and TRBJ2-4; D might be TRBD1 or TRBD2, each matching 6 bases. Germline V gene data show CDR1 as LGHNA and CDR2 as YNFKEQ. CDR3 length equals 15 residues. The ends were cut back, 0 bases at V and 6 bases at J, with 12 bases in the middle. This CDR3 is CASSQEGGASNIQYF. DNA of the CDR3: TGTGCCAGCAGCCAAGAGGGGGGCGCGTCAAACATTCAGTACTTC.

The chain joins TRBV30 to TRBJ1-3, with no clear D. Looked up from germline, CDR1 is GTSNPN and CDR2 is SVGIG (reference sequence). V lost 4 bases and J lost 0, with 7 bases in between. The CDR3 length is 13 residues. CDR3: CAWNPDSGNTIYF. The CDR3 region has the DNA TGTGCCTGGAACCCGGACTCTGGAAACACCATATATTTT.

CDR3 DNA sequence: TGTGCCAGCATCGACCCGACAGTCTCTGGAAACACCATATATTTT. It translates to CASIDPTVSGNTIYF. The rearrangement joins TRBV28 to TRBJ1-3, with TRBD1 as a possible D gene (5 bases). The germline gives CDR1 MDHEN, CDR2 SYDVKM. The CDR3 is made up of 15 amino acids. V was cut by 7 bases and J by 0 bases, with 13 bases left in between. The whole variable domain, remainder taken from reference TRBV28 and TRBJ1-3, is DVKVTQSSRYLVKRTGEKVFLECVQDMDHENMFWYRQDPGLGLRLIYFSYDVKMKEKGDIPEGYSVSREKKERFSLILESASTNQTSMYLCASIDPTVSGNTIYFGEGSWLTVV.

V usage is TRBV2 and J usage is TRBJ1-5; D remains unclear. The CDR3 consists of 15 residues. The ends were cut back, 1 base at V and 2 bases at J, with 9 bases in the middle. The germline V gene encodes CDR1 SNHLY and CDR2 FYNNEI. CDR3 coding DNA: TGTGCCAGCAGTGAAGGGGGAGGTGGCAATCAGCCCCAGCATTTT. This codes for CASSEGGGGNQPQHF.

The genes are TRBV7-2 and TRBJ2-7, with D perhaps TRBD2 (6 bases). Between the trimmed V and J ends, which lost 3 bases and 2 bases, there was a span of 11 bases. The CDR3 totals 14 residues. Germline-derived CDR1 and CDR2 are SGHTA and FQGNSA. The CDR3 DNA is TGTGCCAGCAGCTTCGTCGGGGGTACCTACGAGCAGTACTTC. Encoded protein: CASSFVGGTYEQYF. Supplemented by reference TRBV7-2 and TRBJ2-7, the full variable domain reads GAGVSQSPSNKVTEKGKDVELRCDPISGHTALYWYRQSLGQGLEFLIYFQGNSAPDKSGLPSDRFSAERTGGSVSTLTIQRTQQEDSAVYLCASSFVGGTYEQYFGPGTRLTVT.

V gene TRBV28 combines with J gene TRBJ1-3, with a weak D call TRBD1 (5 bases). Germline-derived CDR1 and CDR2 are MDHEN and SYDVKM. The CDR3 spans 14 residues. Trimming stripped 3 bases from V and 10 bases from J, with 16 bases between. The CDR3 sequence: CASSLQGSRQTIYF. In nucleotides, the CDR3 is TGTGCCAGCAGTTTGCAGGGTTCAAGGCAGACCATATATTTT.

CDR3 coding DNA: TGTGCCAGCAGTTACTCGACGCAGCGGCCCCAAGAGACCCAGTACTTC. This codes for CASSYSTQRPQETQYF. The V and J genes are TRBV6-5 and TRBJ2-5; TRBD2 might be the D (5 bases). This CDR3 is 16 amino acids long. The germline V and J ends were trimmed by 0 bases and 1 base, with 12 bases remaining between them. Germline CDR1 is MNHEY and CDR2 is SVGAGI.

This clone was counted once. CDR3 sequence: CASSRDLNTEAFF. The CDR3 DNA sequence: TGTGCCAGTTCCCGGGACTTAAACACTGAAGCTTTCTTT. The V call is TRBV19, the J call TRBJ1-1, with D possibly TRBD1 on 5 matching bases. The CDR3 spans 13 residues. CDR1 is LNHDA and CDR2 is SQIVND in the germline V gene (reference sequence). Trimming took 8 bases from V and 2 from J, leaving 12 bases between them.